This T cell receptor beta chain was identified during a study of shared clonotypes between healthy human individuals (dated by TCRdb to about 2020). Turning to the overall study: Three men and a couple of women, aged 18 to 49 years, made up the cohort. For each donor, three plates each were used for CD4 naive and CD4 memory, two plates were used for CD8 naive, and one plate was used for CD8 memory. To estimate repertoire size and how much clonotypes are shared between individuals, the study performed deep sequencing of blood TCR repertoires from roughly five healthy adults. To increase sequencing depth and limit assay-specific biases, different laboratories used diverse techniques to prepare libraries and sequence TCR repertoires. Each donor's leukapheresis produced roughly between roughly 0.94 and 9.5 billion PBMCs.

Using the deep immunoSEQ assay, TCR CDR3 regions were amplified from genomic DNA by multiplex PCR. Genomic DNA extracted from each cell subset was distributed evenly over all wells of several immunoSEQ 96-well plates, and each plate served as one replicate. For sorted subsets, 150 to 250 ng of genomic DNA, equivalent to 25,000 to 35,000 T cell genomes, went into each replicate PCR. Purified libraries were measured with a Qubit 3.0 fluorometer, size-checked on a Bioanalyzer 2100, and measured again with the KAPA Library Quantification kit. Each immunoSEQ 96-well plate was sequenced on its own single-read 150-cycle Illumina NextSeq 550 flow cell. Per the original workflow: The immunoSEQ output contained only junctional sequences without quality scores, so filtering could not match that applied to full-length reads. Sequences were annotated with PyIR, a Python wrapper for IgBLAST v1.9, using IMGT germline references to assign V/J genes and CDR3. Reads were filtered out if the reads had weak V/J assignments (E-value above 1e-6), no CDR3, stop codons, out-of-frame junctions, or ambiguous translated residues. V3J clonotypes were defined by identical inferred V gene, J gene, and CDR3 amino acid sequence. The percentage overlap between two repertoires was calculated by dividing the number of shared unique clonotypes by the size of the smaller repertoire. Repertoire richness was assessed with RTK rarefaction, the Chao1 estimator, and Recon v2.1 estimates of unobserved clonotypes. Generation probabilities were computed with OLGA for all TCRbeta clonotypes obtained by the gDNA method from several donors. Imported from immuneACCESS, the table was reduced by TCRdb to in-frame sequences with V and J called. These copies leave out some clones; in studies compared against another copy, an unresolved V gene accounts for under half, and the cause of the remainder is not known. The V and J calls and clone size were taken over from that table, and D and trimming were inferred from the DNA. A total of about 2.1 million clones appear in this sample, 90% to 95% of them only once. Together, the top ten hold under 2% of the sample.

CD8 naive samples were obtained by positive selection for CCR7 among CD45RO-negative cells, yielding a CD45RA+CCR7+ population from which TemRA cells were excluded. The donors were healthy, HIV-negative adults with no recently reported acute infections or vaccinations. Every donor was a Caucasian adult residing in Nashville, Tennessee, USA. Blood was obtained by leukapheresis, after which PBMCs were separated by Ficoll-Histopaque density gradient centrifugation and cryopreserved in liquid nitrogen vapor phase. Analytical flow cytometry was used to check the purity and quantity of each magnetically sorted T cell population. From each sorted fraction, genomic DNA was isolated and quantified by UV absorbance on a Nanodrop 2000c. Spanning cysteine to phenylalanine, the CDR3 consists of 15 amino acids. Only the CDR3 DNA is retained, 45 bases long and in frame from the first base. Cut back by 5 bases and 0 bases, the V and J ends lie 13 bases apart. The germline V gene (reference sequence) gives CDR1 as SEHNR and CDR2 as FQNEAQ.

As for this clone: The target of this receptor is not known. Nothing much larger sits one base from this clone, and base qualities are not available.

The paper as a whole reports these results and caveats: Clonotypes shared by all four sorted-subset donors showed higher generation probabilities than non-shared clonotypes. Estimated clonotype richness was generally larger for naive than for memory subsets. Sampling was restricted to blood, and TCR repertoires in tissues likely differ from the TCR repertoires found in blood. The genetic and exposure-history diversity represented was limited by the small number of donors. Based on pairwise subsampling, the degree of clonotype sharing among donors was expected to be affected by sequencing depth. Rarefaction of sorted-subset datasets indicated incomplete sequencing despite the large sequencing depth. Across a few donors, around 5% of naive CD4, roughly 3.8% of naive CD8, 2.3% of memory CD4, and approximately 0.4% of memory CD8 clonotypes were shared.

The sequence is built from TRBV7-9 and TRBJ1-1; the D gene is not confidently resolved. Material for sequencing was naive CD8+ T cells from PBMCs. The sample's cell subset or site label, in plain terms: CD45RA+CCR7+. This sequence was found in a man aged 18 to 29 in good health. Some clones in this sample may be carry-over from other donors' samples. The DNA reads TGTGCCAGCAGCGGCGGACGGCGGGTGAACACTGAAGCTTTCTTT. This codes for CASSGGRRVNTEAFF. The CDR3 plus the reference TRBV7-9 and TRBJ1-1 genes for the other parts give the full variable domain: DTGVSQNPRHKITKRGQNVTFRCDPISEHNRLYWYRQTLGQGPEFLTYFQNEAQLEKSRLLSDRFSAERPKGSFSTLEIQRTEQGDSAMYLCASSGGRRVNTEAFFGQGTRLTVV.